Here is one T cell receptor beta chain with its context. This clonotype was seen a few times. Base qualities are not recorded, but no much larger clone differs from it by a single base. Receptor libraries were prepared by 5' RACE. The data were produced on an Illumina MiSeq. A modified SMART protocol was used to prepare bulk TCR libraries. On the authors' methods: Selected pRESTO steps were used for read preprocessing, and IMGT/HighV-QUEST was used to assign V, D, J genes and CDR3 junctions. Bulk sequences were retained only if found in at least two replicates with 10 or more cumulative reads. In samples with more than 20 cells, repertoire diversity was estimated using an undersampling-corrected Shannon index. In-frame beta chains were kept once TCRdb had trimmed the public reads at Q25 with fastp and called clones with MiXCR. Rows merge per CDR3 protein into single entries with the most common DNA and genes. These V and J calls originate from TCRdb's pipeline instead of the authors' own analysis. This sample's table carries around 69 distinct CDR3 sequences.

These data originate in a study of T cells during gluten challenge in celiac disease (dated by TCRdb to 2016 to 2017). About the investigation overall: Blood was collected at baseline, day 6 and day 14 of the challenge, and duodenal biopsies at baseline and day 14. On the Illumina MiSeq, single-cell libraries were sequenced paired-end 250 bp and bulk libraries were sequenced paired-end 300 bp.

V is cut back by 4 bases and J by 7 bases, with 6 bases in the junction unmatched. The CDR1 and CDR2 encoded by the germline V gene are SNHLY and FYNNEI. The CDR3 sequence holds 15 residues, the cysteine and phenylalanine included. Only CDR3 DNA is held: 45 bases, read in frame from base 1. Blood cells were gated as tetramer-binding CD4+ effector-memory gut-homing T cells: CD3+, CD45RA-, CD62L-, integrin beta7+, with lineage markers excluded. A 14-day oral dietary gluten challenge was undertaken by treated celiac disease patients on a gluten-free diet so that recall of gluten-specific T cells could be studied. Cells were sorted on an Aria II cell sorter as single cells, and also in bulk when tetramer-positive cells were relatively numerous. Peripheral blood mononuclear cells were isolated using Ficoll density gradient centrifugation and were cryopreserved prior to staining. Before tetramer-binding CD4+ T cells were sorted, thawed cells were stained with a pool of PE-conjugated HLA-DQ:gluten tetramers presenting immunodominant gluten epitopes. Following HLA-DQ:gluten tetramer staining, tetramer-based enrichment was performed on blood samples.

Study-level results and caveats: The circulating gluten-specific T cells hit their peak on day 6, and the day-6 repertoire seemed to be made up largely of expanded preexisting memory clonotypes. Increased clonal expansion on day 6 was shown by a lower sample-corrected Shannon diversity of circulating gluten-specific T cells. Across the 7 patients, roughly 12-44% of single-cell TCR-alpha/beta clonotypes seen at the latest time point had also been present at baseline, compared with roughly 52-55% in the bulk data. Bulk sequencing of challenge samples was performed for only a couple of patients with many gluten-specific T cells.

Here the sequenced sample was gluten-specific CD4+ T cells sorted from blood using tetramers, taken at baseline or on day 6, 14 or 28 of gluten challenge (not recorded which). The chain was built from TRBV2 and TRBJ2-1, and 11 junctional nucleotides match TRBD2. The origin of this receptor is a female donor with celiac disease. In nucleotides, the sequence is TGTGCCAGCAGTGTTCTAGCGGGGGGTTTTAATGAGCAGTTCTTC. It is translated as CASSVLAGGFNEQFF.